This TCR beta chain was captured in a study of T cells in Graves' hyperthyroidism and ophthalmopathy (dated by TCRdb to between 2018 and 2021). With regard to the full study: Peripheral blood samples were taken at initial diagnosis, before any treatment was given. A discovery cohort of about a hundred patients, roughly 45 with Graves' ophthalmopathy and 57 with stable Graves' hyperthyroidism, was used to find distinguishing TCR V-J signatures. Whether ophthalmopathy could be predicted prospectively was tested in an independent validation cohort made up of 18 to 20 hyperthyroidism patients plus 17 patients who later progressed to ophthalmopathy. The 100 discovery patients were randomly divided into training and test sets at a 7:3 ratio. The study also compared thyroid tissue and blood T-cell repertoires from 6 or 7 Graves' hyperthyroidism patients. After blood sampling, hyperthyroidism patients were treated with methimazole at a starting dose of 30 mg daily, and ophthalmopathy patients were treated with high-dose intravenous methylprednisolone. According to the paper, TCR Vbeta CDR3 sequencing was carried out on around 140 peripheral blood samples, which came from around 43 ophthalmopathy, approximately 78 hyperthyroidism and some 17 progressor patients. What the authors observed across the whole study: In cross-validation, a model built on a 13 V-J signature told ophthalmopathy apart from stable hyperthyroidism with about 90% sensitivity and around 81% specificity, and in testing the same model reached 80%/75%. Blood samples also contained most of the expanded thyroid clonotypes (frequency above 0.001), which suggests that blood repertoires may reflect thyroid immune responses. In validation, progression to ophthalmopathy was predicted by the model with 70.59% sensitivity and 72.22% specificity, a median of roughly 6.4 months before onset. Sample size was not statistically predetermined, and blinding of investigators to group allocation was not performed.

Ophthalmopathy patients had moderately to severely active disease, with a Clinical Activity Score of 3 or more, a NOSPECS grade of 4 or more, and a disease duration of less than 3 months. Exclusion was applied to patients with uncontrolled infections, other autoimmune diseases, pregnancy or lactation. Clinical symptoms, serum thyroxine and TRAb, thyroid ultrasound, and orbital computed tomography formed the basis for the diagnoses. PBMCs were separated from approximately 9.9 ml of fresh peripheral blood using Ficoll-Paque density gradient centrifugation. Total RNA was extracted using Trizol reagent, and RNA quality was assessed on an Agilent 2100 Bioanalyzer. To note about this clonotype: Its antigen remains unidentified. A read error may produce the germline difference seen at one junction end.

From the germline V gene, CDR1 is SGHTA and CDR2 is FQGNSA. Reading from cysteine to phenylalanine, the CDR3 counts 17 amino acids. Only CDR3 DNA remains: 51 bases, in frame from the first base. The TCR beta CDR3 regions were amplified from RNA transcripts. The first round of RT-PCR for the TCR CDR3 was performed with the HTBI primer set and the Qiagen OneStep RT-PCR kit. Libraries were constructed in a second round of multiplex PCR, after which size selection and purification were carried out. Paired-end sequencing of the libraries was performed with 100 bp reads on an Illumina HiSeq2000. In the original analysis: Raw data were processed with SOAPnuke, discarding reads with adapters, uncalled bases, mean Phred below 15, or no exact constant-primer or identifier match. COPE v1.2.5 was used to merge the high-quality paired reads, and each unique nucleotide sequence was defined as a clonotype. MiTCR v1.1 was used to align clonotypes to the IMGT TRBV, TRBD and TRBJ reference segments. The analysis was restricted to V-J combinations with a frequency above 0.0001, which together covered just over 98% of the repertoires. The TCS score was defined as the ratio of F50 (clonal expansion) to E x V (chaos), calculated using BLOSUM62-based TCRdist between CDR3 peptides within each V-J. Welch's t-statistics and random forest reduced around 520 V-J features to some 14, which were used in a naive Bayes classifier (R e1071). TCRdb trimmed public reads at Q25 via fastp, called clones via MiXCR and kept in-frame beta chains. Rows matching on CDR3 protein sequence are summarized as one entry with the most common DNA and genes. TCRdb assigned the V and J calls; the authors' analysis was not used. Counted in this sample were more than 300,000 distinct CDR3 sequences; around 18% of them appeared once. Less than 45% of the sample rests with the top ten.

The rearranged segments are TRBV7-2 and TRBJ2-7; 7 of the junction bases match TRBD1. This receptor was identified in a young man with Graves' ophthalmopathy. The specimen was blood. Read as DNA, the sequence is TGCGCCAGCAGCCAACTCTCGGGACAGACCCCTTCCTACGAGCAGTACTTC. Translated, it gives CASSQLSGQTPSYEQYF. The CDR3, completed at both ends by the reference TRBV7-2 and TRBJ2-7 genes, gives the full variable domain GAGVSQSPSNKVTEKGKDVELRCDPISGHTALYWYRQSLGQGLEFLIYFQGNSAPDKSGLPSDRFSAERTGGSVSTLTIQRTQQEDSAVYLCASSQLSGQTPSYEQYFGPGTRLTVT.